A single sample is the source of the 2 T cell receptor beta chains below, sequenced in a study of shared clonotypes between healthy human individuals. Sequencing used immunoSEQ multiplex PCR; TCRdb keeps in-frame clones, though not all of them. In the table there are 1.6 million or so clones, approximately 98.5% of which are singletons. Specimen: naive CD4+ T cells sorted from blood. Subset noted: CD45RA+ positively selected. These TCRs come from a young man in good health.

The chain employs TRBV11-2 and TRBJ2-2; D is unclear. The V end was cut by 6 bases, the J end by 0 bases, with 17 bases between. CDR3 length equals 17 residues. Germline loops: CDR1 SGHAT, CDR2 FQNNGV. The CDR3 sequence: CASRRLGSRTNTGELFF. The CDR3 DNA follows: TGTGCCAGCAGACGTCTAGGAAGTCGTACGAACACCGGGGAGCTGTTTTTT.

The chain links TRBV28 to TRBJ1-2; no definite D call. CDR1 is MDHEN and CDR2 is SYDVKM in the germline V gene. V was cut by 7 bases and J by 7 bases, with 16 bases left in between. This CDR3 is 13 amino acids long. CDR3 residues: CASMEQPASGYTF. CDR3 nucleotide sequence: TGTGCCAGCATGGAACAGCCCGCAAGTGGCTACACCTTC.